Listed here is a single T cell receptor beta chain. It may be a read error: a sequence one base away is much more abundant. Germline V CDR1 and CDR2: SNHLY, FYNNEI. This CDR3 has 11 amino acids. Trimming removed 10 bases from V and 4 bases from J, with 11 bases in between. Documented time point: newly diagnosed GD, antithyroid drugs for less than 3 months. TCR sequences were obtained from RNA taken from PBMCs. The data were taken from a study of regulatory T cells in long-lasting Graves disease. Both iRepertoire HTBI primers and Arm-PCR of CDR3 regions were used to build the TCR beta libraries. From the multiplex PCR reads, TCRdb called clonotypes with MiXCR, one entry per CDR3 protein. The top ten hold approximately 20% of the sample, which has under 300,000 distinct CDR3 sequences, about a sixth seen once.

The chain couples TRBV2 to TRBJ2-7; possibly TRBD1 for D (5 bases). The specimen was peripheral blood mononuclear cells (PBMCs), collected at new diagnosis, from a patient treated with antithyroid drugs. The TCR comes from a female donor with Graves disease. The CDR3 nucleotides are TGTGCCAACAGGCTGGGTTACGAGCAGTACTTC. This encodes CANRLGYEQYF.